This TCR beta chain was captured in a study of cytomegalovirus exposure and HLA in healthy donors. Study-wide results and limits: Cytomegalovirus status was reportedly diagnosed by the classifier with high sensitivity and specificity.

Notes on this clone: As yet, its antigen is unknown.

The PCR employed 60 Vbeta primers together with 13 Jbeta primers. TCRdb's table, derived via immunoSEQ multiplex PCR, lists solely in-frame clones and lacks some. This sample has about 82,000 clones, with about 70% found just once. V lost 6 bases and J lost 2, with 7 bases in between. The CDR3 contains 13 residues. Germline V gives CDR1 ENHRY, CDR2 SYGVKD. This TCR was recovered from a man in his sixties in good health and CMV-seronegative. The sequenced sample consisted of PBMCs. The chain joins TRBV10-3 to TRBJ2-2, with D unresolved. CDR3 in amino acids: CAIRRDNTGELFF. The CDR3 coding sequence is TGTGCCATCAGGAGAGATAACACCGGGGAGCTGTTTTTT.